These 32 T cell receptor beta chains share one sample of origin, sequenced in a study of control samples from healthy donors and cancer patients. TCRdb keeps only in-frame clones here, not all; method: immunoSEQ multiplex PCR. The sample includes roughly 200,000 clones. Material for sequencing was blood. These receptor sequences come from a woman in her twenties or thirties in good health.

The CDR3 is CASSLGLYTEAFF. In nucleotides, the CDR3 is TGTGCCAGCAGCTTAGGGTTGTACACTGAAGCTTTCTTT. V is TRBV7-3 and J is TRBJ1-1; D gene ambiguous. Trimming stripped 2 bases from V and 3 bases from J, with 7 bases between. CDR1 is SGHTA and CDR2 is FQGTGA in the germline V gene. This CDR3 is built from 13 residues.

The rearrangement joins TRBV5-1 to TRBJ2-2; TRBD2 aligns across 8 bases. Germline V lookup: CDR1 SGHRS, CDR2 YFSETQ. Trimming removed 4 bases from V and 4 bases from J; junction bases left unmatched: 9. The CDR3 covers 16 residues. The CDR3 is CASSTFAGGGTGELFF. In DNA form, the CDR3 reads TGCGCCAGCAGCACATTTGCGGGGGGCGGCACCGGGGAGCTGTTTTTT.

This rearrangement joins TRBV4-1 to TRBJ1-1, with D uncertain. CDR3 length equals 13 residues. CDR1 is MGHRA and CDR2 is YSYEKL in the germline V gene. Trimming left V 2 bases short and J 1 base short, with 5 bases between. The CDR3 bases are TGCGCCAGCAGCCAAAGGACGAACACTGAAGCTTTCTTT. It translates to CASSQRTNTEAFF.

The gene calls are TRBV5-1 and TRBJ1-1; D unresolved. CDR3 length equals 16 residues. From germline, CDR1 is SGHRS and CDR2 YFSETQ. V was clipped by 3 bases and J by 3 bases, with 18 bases between them. In nucleotides, the CDR3 is TGCGCCAGCAGCTCCAAGGATGATACCTTGGACACTGAAGCTTTCTTT. Residues: CASSSKDDTLDTEAFF.

The chain employs TRBV28 and TRBJ1-2; unclear D gene. V lost 7 bases and J 4 bases, leaving 10 bases between the germline ends. Germline lookup yields CDR1 MDHEN and CDR2 SYDVKM. This CDR3 region has 12 residues. The CDR3 reads CASKMGSYGYTF. CDR3 coding DNA: TGTGCCAGCAAGATGGGAAGCTATGGCTACACCTTC.

V is TRBV7-2 and J is TRBJ1-2, with no clear D. The CDR3 is 12 amino acids. Germline lookup yields CDR1 SGHTA and CDR2 FQGNSA. V lost 3 bases and J lost 5, with 7 bases in between. CDR3 nucleotides: TGTGCCAGCAGCTTCTCGGGGTATGGCTACACCTTC. Its translation: CASSFSGYGYTF.

V is TRBV2 and J is TRBJ2-7, with TRBD1 matching 7 bases. CDR1 and CDR2 from the germline V gene are SNHLY and FYNNEI. The CDR3 extends over 13 amino acids. The J segment lost 7 bases and the V segment lost 8 bases, leaving 11 bases of the junction unmatched. The CDR3 DNA follows: TGTGCCAGCGGGGTAGAGGGGGCGGTTGAGCAGTACTTC. It yields the protein CASGVEGAVEQYF.

The rearrangement uses TRBV7-2 and TRBJ2-2; D is unresolved. There are 14 residues in the CDR3. The V end was cut by 5 bases, the J end by 1 base, with 8 bases between. In germline, CDR1 is SGHTA, CDR2 FQGNSA. The CDR3, as DNA: TGTGCCAGCAGCCCCGCAATGAACACCGGGGAGCTGTTTTTT. Translating it yields CASSPAMNTGELFF.

V gene TRBV28 combines with J gene TRBJ1-1; maybe TRBD1 (6 bases). The CDR3 contains 14 residues. From germline, CDR1 is MDHEN and CDR2 SYDVKM. Deletions cut 5 bases from V and 4 bases from J, with 14 bases between. The chain's CDR3 is CASSKGGEGTEAFF. As DNA, the CDR3 is TGTGCCAGCAGTAAAGGGGGAGAGGGCACTGAAGCTTTCTTT.

The CDR3, as DNA: TGTGCCAGCAGCTCGGGACAGCTTCTTAGTAACTATGGCTACACCTTC. This translates into CASSSGQLLSNYGYTF. The V and J genes are TRBV6-6 and TRBJ1-2, with 7 bases that match TRBD1. V gave up 6 bases and J gave up 1 base; unmatched junction bases: 11. This CDR3 region has 16 residues. The germline CDR1 and CDR2 sequences are MNHNY and SVGAGI (reference sequence).

This chain uses TRBV11-1 with TRBJ2-5, with D possibly matching TRBD2 (7 bases). The CDR3 extends over 14 amino acids. Trimming stripped 4 bases from V and 5 bases from J, with 14 bases between. Germline lookup yields CDR1 SGHAT and CDR2 FQDESV (reference sequence). CDR3 in amino acids: CASSWRGGPETQYF. CDR3 DNA sequence: TGTGCCAGCAGCTGGAGGGGGGGCCCGGAGACCCAGTACTTC.

CDR3 residues: CSGRDTAYEQYF. CDR3 sequence (DNA): TGCAGCGGTCGGGATACAGCCTACGAGCAGTACTTC. The chain couples TRBV29-1 to TRBJ2-7; TRBD2 is a possible D gene (5 bases). Trimming left V 7 bases short and J 2 bases short, with 12 bases between. The CDR3 covers 12 residues. Germline CDR1 SQVTM, CDR2 ANQGSEA.

This chain links TRBV28 with TRBJ2-7, with D unclear. The germline V gene has CDR1 MDHEN and CDR2 SYDVKM. V lost 5 bases to trimming and J lost 7 bases, with 9 bases between them. This CDR3 spans 11 amino acids. This CDR3 reads CASSIFREQYF. The CDR3 DNA reads as TGTGCCAGCAGTATCTTTCGGGAGCAGTACTTC.

This chain connects TRBV28 to TRBJ1-6; a weak D match, TRBD1 (6 bases). Germline V gene sequence: CDR1 MDHEN, CDR2 SYDVKM. Deletions cut 4 bases from V and 14 bases from J, with 12 bases between. The length of the CDR3 is 12 residues. The DNA for the CDR3 is TGTGCCAGCAGTTCGGGACACCTGGCCCTCCACTTT. The encoded protein is CASSSGHLALHF.

The rearrangement links TRBV5-7 to TRBJ2-2, with D perhaps matching TRBD1 or TRBD2 (7 bases each). TRBV5-7 is recorded as an ORF, its role being uncertain. This CDR3 spans 16 amino acids. V was clipped by 4 bases and J by 4 bases, with 17 bases between them. The CDR3 nucleotides read TGTGCCAGCAGCGTCGGCACAGGGGAGGGCACCGGGGAGCTGTTTTTT. This translates into CASSVGTGEGTGELFF.

The chain employs TRBV5-5 and TRBJ2-7, with D possibly being TRBD1 (6 bases). This CDR3 spans 16 amino acids. The V gene's germline CDR1 is SGHKS and CDR2 YYEKEE (reference sequence). With 0 bases removed from V and 6 bases from J, the gap between germline ends came to 19 bases. This CDR3 is CASSLAVYRVSLEQYF. The CDR3 DNA reads as TGTGCCAGCAGCTTGGCCGTTTACAGGGTCTCCCTCGAGCAGTACTTC.

The J gene is TRBJ2-7, the V gene TRBV4-1; D is unclear. This CDR3 is 13 amino acids long. The V end lost 2 bases, the J end lost 1 base, and 6 bases lay between the germline ends. The germline V gene encodes CDR1 MGHRA and CDR2 YSYEKL. The CDR3 nucleotides read TGCGCCAGCAGCCAACGTATATCCTACGAGCAGTACTTC. Protein product: CASSQRISYEQYF.

Here the CDR3 reads CASSESAGRPDNEQFF. The CDR3 nucleotides are TGTGCCAGCAGTGAATCCGCAGGAAGACCCGACAATGAGCAGTTCTTC. The J gene is TRBJ2-1, the V gene TRBV25-1; D is uncertain. The CDR3 runs 16 residues. Germline V gives CDR1 MGHDK, CDR2 SYGVNS. V dropped 1 base and J dropped 5 bases, with 15 bases sitting between them.

J is TRBJ1-2 and V is TRBV2; no clear D gene. This CDR3 has 13 residues. The V end lost 7 bases, the J end lost 6 bases, and 15 bases lay between the germline ends. Germline V gene lookup returns CDR1 SNHLY and CDR2 FYNNEI. CDR3 in DNA: TGTGCCAGCATCGAGTTGACCGCCGATGGCTACACCTTC. Translating gives CASIELTADGYTF.

The chain is built from TRBV5-8 and TRBJ1-2; maybe TRBD1 (6 bases). Germline V gene sequence: CDR1 SGHTS, CDR2 YDEGEE. The CDR3 extends over 14 amino acids. Trimming removed 0 bases from V and 6 bases from J, with 12 bases in between. CDR3 sequence reads: CASSLAGEGDGYTF. The CDR3 DNA reads as TGTGCCAGCAGCTTGGCCGGAGAGGGGGATGGCTACACCTTC.

V usage is TRBV14 and J usage is TRBJ2-7; perhaps D is TRBD1 or TRBD2 (5 bases each). Germline CDR1 is SGHDN and CDR2 is FVKESK. The CDR3 sequence is 14 residues long. V was clipped by 4 bases and J by 2 bases, with 12 bases between them. CDR3 DNA: TGTGCCAGCAGCCCCCGACCGGGACCCTACGAGCAGTACTTC. Its protein is CASSPRPGPYEQYF.

V is TRBV28 and J is TRBJ1-6, with 11 bases that match TRBD1. The germline V gene has CDR1 MDHEN and CDR2 SYDVKM. Trimming took 2 bases from V and 7 from J; bases not matched to a gene: 4. This CDR3 is 16 amino acids long. CDR3 sequence: CASSLGTGGLNSPLHF. The CDR3 nucleotides are TGTGCCAGCAGTTTAGGGACAGGGGGTCTAAATTCACCCCTCCACTTT.

The V call is TRBV6-6, the J call TRBJ2-7; D remains unclear. Germline CDR1 reads MNHNY; CDR2 reads SVGAGI (reference sequence). V was pared by 4 bases and J by 4 bases, with 8 bases between. This CDR3 region has 12 residues. For the CDR3, the DNA is TGTGCCAGCAGTTCTCACAGTTACGAGCAGTACTTC. Protein product: CASSSHSYEQYF.

This chain links TRBV7-2 with TRBJ2-5; D gene uncertain. Trimming took off 3 bases at V and 3 bases at J, with 8 bases between the two ends. Looked up from germline, CDR1 is SGHTA and CDR2 is FQGNSA. The CDR3 has 13 residues. CDR3 amino acids: CASSFRSEETQYF. The CDR3 coding sequence is TGTGCCAGCAGCTTCCGTTCCGAAGAGACCCAGTACTTC.

This chain joins TRBV5-1 and TRBJ1-4; 9 bases are shared with TRBD1. V shed 0 bases and J 8 bases; nucleotides not matched to a gene: 11. The CDR3 spans 17 residues. Germline V lookup: CDR1 SGHRS, CDR2 YFSETQ. The CDR3 coding sequence is TGCGCCAGCAGCTTGGACAGGGGGCCCTCGAGGGCGGAAAAACTGTTTTTT. Translated, it gives CASSLDRGPSRAEKLFF.

The chain links TRBV19 to TRBJ2-7; D may be TRBD1 or TRBD2 (5 bases each). V was trimmed by 7 bases and J by 3 bases, leaving 19 bases between them. Germline-derived CDR1 and CDR2 are LNHDA and SQIVND (reference sequence). The CDR3 covers 15 residues. The CDR3 here is CASTPSWGPFYEQYF. CDR3 DNA: TGTGCCAGTACCCCATCCTGGGGACCTTTCTACGAGCAGTACTTC.

This chain joins TRBV6-1 and TRBJ1-6; the D is unclear. Germline CDR1 and CDR2: MNHNS and SASEGT. The CDR3 runs 15 residues. The V and J ends lost 0 bases and 9 bases respectively, with 12 bases between them. Here the CDR3 DNA reads TGTGCCAGCAGTGAAGCGCATTCCGGCAGTTCACCCCTCCACTTT. Translating it yields CASSEAHSGSSPLHF.

V and J are TRBV6-6 and TRBJ1-2; D is perhaps TRBD1 (6 bases). CDR1 is MNHNY, CDR2 SVGAGI, per germline (reference sequence). V lost 2 bases, J lost 4 bases, and 17 bases lay in between. The CDR3 has 16 residues. CDR3 amino acids: CASSYISTGRGYGYTF. The CDR3 DNA follows: TGTGCCAGCAGTTACATATCGACAGGTCGGGGCTATGGCTACACCTTC.

The chain couples TRBV9 to TRBJ2-7; TRBD1 might be the D (6 bases). CDR1 is SGDLS, CDR2 YYNGEE, per germline. V gave up 2 bases and J gave up 6 bases, with 21 bases separating them. This CDR3 contains 16 residues. The CDR3 sequence is CASSVSRDAKGGEQYF. The CDR3 DNA reads TGTGCCAGCAGCGTGAGTCGGGACGCTAAAGGGGGCGAGCAGTACTTC.

This rearrangement joins TRBV18 to TRBJ1-1, with 7 bases identical to TRBD1. The V and J ends lost 4 bases and 6 bases, in that order; junction bases with no gene match: 2. CDR3 size: 12 residues. CDR1 and CDR2 (germline): KGHSH, LQKENI. CDR3 region: CASSQGAAEAFF. CDR3 bases: TGTGCCAGCTCACAGGGGGCCGCTGAAGCTTTCTTT.

The chain links TRBV4-1 to TRBJ1-6; 7 nucleotides line up with TRBD1. V was pared by 4 bases and J by 2 bases, with 5 bases of the junction left unmatched. Germline CDR1 and CDR2: MGHRA and YSYEKL. This CDR3 is 16 amino acids long. The CDR3 reads CASSPQGRAYNSPLHF. The CDR3, as DNA: TGCGCCAGCAGCCCACAGGGGAGGGCCTATAATTCACCCCTCCACTTT.

The V call is TRBV7-6, the J call TRBJ2-1; 8 positions agree with TRBD2. Germline values: CDR1 SGHVS, CDR2 FNYEAQ. The CDR3 runs 15 residues. V lost 3 bases and J lost 4; bases outside the gene matches: 5. The CDR3 is CASSFSGGQYNEQFF. CDR3 in DNA: TGTGCCAGCAGCTTCAGCGGGGGTCAATACAATGAGCAGTTCTTC.